Below, 17 T cell receptor beta chains from the same sample are listed, as sequenced in a study of blood T cells in healthy people across ages (dated by TCRdb to 2014 to 2015). Receptors were amplified or captured by 5' RACE. The listed sequencing device is Illumina HiSeq 2500. A second about 7 to 12 cycle PCR used a sample-barcoded 5' primer and a J-beta primer mix. The public reads were reprocessed in TCRdb via fastp at Q25 and MiXCR, keeping in-frame beta chains. Entries are consolidated by CDR3 protein sequence, retaining the most common genes and DNA. The sample records fewer than 900,000 distinct CDR3 sequences, 35% to 45% of which are singletons. Together, the top ten hold roughly 20% of the sample. Sequences were obtained from blood. These receptors originate from a woman in her sixties in good health.

Details on this clonotype: This may come from a read error, since a much larger clone is one base off. This chain links TRBV4-3 with TRBJ2-3, with 8 bases matching TRBD2. The CDR3 spans 16 residues. Germline lookup yields CDR1 LGHNA and CDR2 YSLEER. The CDR3 sequence: CASSRLSGASTDTRYF. The CDR3 DNA reads as TGCGCCAGCAGCCGCCTTAGCGGGGCTAGCACAGATACGCGGTATTTT.

The chain has TRBV29-1 and TRBJ2-5; D gene ambiguous. V was shortened by 3 bases and J by 7 bases, with 15 bases between the two germline ends. The CDR3 loop spans 13 amino acids. Germline V gene data show CDR1 as SQVTM and CDR2 as ANQGSEA. The CDR3 spells CSVDSRRVGTQYF. CDR3 coding DNA: TGCAGCGTTGATTCTAGAAGGGTGGGGACCCAGTACTTC.

In this sample, this clonotype turned up many times. V gene TRBV29-1 combines with J gene TRBJ2-5, with TRBD1 identical over 8 bases. The germline CDR1 and CDR2 sequences are SQVTM and ANQGSEA. V trimming: 8 bases; J trimming: 4 bases; junction bases outside the gene matches: 9. This CDR3 region has 13 residues. CDR3 nucleotide sequence: TGCAGCCTTAAGCTTGGACAGGGAGAGACCCAGTACTTC. Residues: CSLKLGQGETQYF.

This clonotype was counted many times. The rearrangement links TRBV6-2 or TRBV6-3 to TRBJ2-5; no firm D call. V was cut by 6 bases and J by 5 bases, with 13 bases left in between. CDR1 and CDR2 (germline): MNHEY, SVGEGT. CDR3 length: 13 residues. The CDR3: CASRGIPSETQYF. CDR3 DNA: TGTGCCAGCAGGGGGATTCCTAGTGAGACCCAGTACTTC.

V gene TRBV14 combines with J gene TRBJ2-1, with D possibly being TRBD2 (6 bases). CDR3 length: 15 residues. Trimming pared 1 base from V and 6 bases from J, leaving 13 bases between. Germline V gene sequence: CDR1 SGHDN, CDR2 FVKESK. The CDR3 spells CASSQGTKGLNEQFF. Written as DNA, the CDR3 is TGTGCCAGCAGCCAAGGGACTAAAGGCCTCAATGAGCAGTTCTTC.

The chain uses TRBV20-1 and TRBJ1-5, with TRBD1 identical over 7 bases. From germline, CDR1 is DFQATT and CDR2 SNEGSKA (reference sequence). The CDR3 totals 14 residues. Unmatched junction bases numbered 9, after V lost 5 bases and J lost 5 bases. CDR3 coding DNA: TGCAGTGCTCAGAGACCTGGACAGGATCAGCCCCAGCATTTT. This encodes CSAQRPGQDQPQHF.

This chain joins TRBV7-8 and TRBJ2-1; D tentatively reads TRBD1 or TRBD2 (5 bases each). The CDR3 is 16 residues long. CDR1 is SGHVS and CDR2 is FQNEAQ in the germline V gene. The V end was cut by 5 bases, the J end by 9 bases, with 23 bases between. The CDR3 region has the DNA TGTGCCAGCAGCGAACAGCCCGGGACGGGTTTCGGTGAGCAGTTCTTC. The encoded protein is CASSEQPGTGFGEQFF.

This clonotype has only a few counts. The chain combines TRBV10-3 with TRBJ1-6; 7 bases line up with TRBD1. After removal of 10 bases from V and 7 bases from J, the junction contained 7 bases not matched to a gene. The germline CDR1 and CDR2 sequences are ENHRY and SYGVKD. The CDR3 spans 13 residues. The CDR3 nucleotides are TGTGCCACCGACAGGGATGAGAATTCACCCCTCCACTTT. It encodes CATDRDENSPLHF.

The table lists this clonotype with many counts. The chain recombines TRBV29-1 with TRBJ2-5; D unresolved. Gene TRBJ2-7 matches the end of the DNA better, so the J call may be wrong. Germline values: CDR1 SQVTM, CDR2 ANQGSEA. This CDR3 is 14 amino acids long. CDR3 amino acids: CSVEAGQAVGEQYF. CDR3 bases: TGCAGCGTTGAAGCAGGCCAGGCTGTCGGCGAGCAGTACTTC.

This rearrangement joins TRBV27 to TRBJ2-3; no firm D call. CDR3 length equals 15 residues. The V end lost 7 bases, the J end lost 0 bases, and 14 bases lay between the germline ends. In germline, CDR1 is MNHEY, CDR2 SMNVEV (reference sequence). The CDR3 sequence: CASTLNMDSTDTQYF. The CDR3 DNA sequence: TGTGCCAGCACCTTAAACATGGACAGCACAGATACGCAGTATTTT.

J is TRBJ1-1 and V is TRBV27, with TRBD1 identical over 7 bases. Germline V gives CDR1 MNHEY, CDR2 SMNVEV (reference sequence). CDR3 size: 16 residues. After removal of 5 bases from V and 0 bases from J, the junction contained 9 bases not matched to a gene. CDR3: CASSPPWDRMNTEAFF. CDR3 bases: TGTGCCAGCAGTCCGCCCTGGGACAGAATGAACACTGAAGCTTTCTTT.

There are a few counts of this clonotype. The genes are TRBV20-1 and TRBJ1-2; 7 bases align to TRBD1. V lost 0 bases and J lost 4; bases outside the gene matches: 5. CDR1 is DFQATT and CDR2 is SNEGSKA in the germline V gene (reference sequence). The CDR3 has 14 amino acids. The CDR3 region is CSARDQGEIYGYTF. The CDR3 DNA sequence: TGCAGTGCTAGAGATCAGGGGGAAATCTATGGCTACACCTTC.

Many counts were recorded for this clonotype. The rearrangement links TRBV4-3 to TRBJ2-3, with 12 bases lining up with TRBD2. The CDR3 runs to 17 residues. Per the germline V gene, CDR1 is LGHNA and CDR2 is YSLEER. V lost 3 bases, J lost 1 base, and 5 bases stayed unmatched. The CDR3 coding sequence is TGCGCCAGCAGCCATCCATGGACTAGCGGGGGCACAGATACGCAGTATTTT. Protein: CASSHPWTSGGTDTQYF.

The V call is TRBV9, the J call TRBJ1-2; 9 bases match TRBD1. This CDR3 contains 15 residues. V shed 0 bases, J shed 4 bases, and the junction held 4 bases outside the gene matches. The germline gives CDR1 SGDLS, CDR2 YYNGEE. The CDR3 coding sequence is TGTGCCAGCAGCGTAGAGTGGGACAGGGCCTATGGCTACACCTTC. This codes for CASSVEWDRAYGYTF.

The chain employs TRBV28 and TRBJ2-7; D is unclear. The DNA end is more similar to TRBJ2-1, so the J call may be wrong. Germline V gives CDR1 MDHEN, CDR2 SYDVKM. This CDR3 contains 13 residues. CDR3 DNA sequence: TGTGCCAGCAAGGACCACAGCTCCTACGAGCAGTTCTTC. As protein: CASKDHSSYEQFF.

This clonotype was seen ten or more times. CDR3 nucleotides: TGCAGCGTTGAAGGCTTTAGCGGAAGGAGCTCCTACGAGCAGTACTTC. This translates into CSVEGFSGRSSYEQYF. The V call is TRBV29-1, the J call TRBJ2-7; possible D gene TRBD2, 6 bases. V was pared by 1 base and J by 0 bases, with 16 bases between. Germline assignment: CDR1 SQVTM and CDR2 ANQGSEA. This CDR3 has 16 residues.

This clonotype showed up just a few times. The genes are TRBV18 and TRBJ1-5, with TRBD1 matching over 8 bases. Unmatched junction bases numbered 3, after V lost 2 bases and J lost 0 bases. The CDR3 contains 16 residues. Germline CDR1 KGHSH, CDR2 LQKENI. The CDR3 sequence: CASSPGTGNSNQPQHF. As DNA, the CDR3 is TGTGCCAGCTCACCAGGGACAGGTAATAGCAATCAGCCCCAGCATTTT.